Shown below are 26 T cell receptor beta chains from a single sample sequenced in a study of blood T cell repertoires in COVID-19. Using immunoSEQ multiplex PCR, the repertoire was profiled, and TCRdb retains in-frame clones only, with some absent. The table has roughly 180,000 clones, about four fifths seen once. Sequencing was carried out using PBMCs or T cells enriched from blood (not recorded which). These receptors were obtained from a man aged 35-49 years who had recovered from COVID-19.

The genes are TRBV11-1 and TRBJ1-1; D not resolved. Trimming cost V 6 bases and J 5 bases, with 10 bases left between them. The germline V gene has CDR1 SGHAT and CDR2 FQDESV (reference sequence). This CDR3 is built from 12 residues. CDR3 loop: CASSSSRTEAFF. The CDR3 region has the DNA TGTGCCAGCAGTTCTAGTAGGACTGAAGCTTTCTTT.

The chain recombines TRBV25-1 with TRBJ2-7, with TRBD2 identical over 7 bases. Germline assignment: CDR1 MGHDK and CDR2 SYGVNS. The CDR3 totals 15 residues. J was trimmed by 7 bases and V by 2 bases; bases with no gene match: 11. The CDR3 is CASSEPGLGGIEQYF. DNA of the CDR3: TGTGCCAGCAGTGAACCCGGACTAGGAGGAATAGAGCAGTACTTC.

The genes are TRBV4-2 and TRBJ1-1; no reliable D call. The CDR3 totals 16 residues. With 1 base removed from V and 0 bases from J, the gap between germline ends came to 12 bases. CDR1 and CDR2 (germline): LGHNA, YNFKEQ. CDR3 region: CASSQVLRYLNTEAFF. The CDR3 coding sequence is TGTGCCAGCAGCCAAGTCCTTAGATACCTGAACACTGAAGCTTTCTTT.

The V call is TRBV23-1, the J call TRBJ1-4; possibly TRBD1 for D (6 bases). TRBV23-1 qualifies as an ORF whose function is uncertain. The CDR3 is 19 amino acids. Trimming stripped 6 bases from V and 0 bases from J, with 23 bases between. CDR3 nucleotide sequence: TGCGCCAGCAGCCCGACGGACAGAAACCATGATGCAACTAATGAAAAACTGTTTTTT. This codes for CASSPTDRNHDATNEKLFF.

The J gene is TRBJ2-2, the V gene TRBV4-3; D may be TRBD1 (6 bases). The CDR3 runs to 14 residues. Trimming left V 1 base short and J 8 bases short, with 11 bases between. Germline CDR1 is LGHNA and CDR2 is YSLEER. The CDR3 DNA is TGCGCCAGCAGCCAAGGGGGGCTCTATGGGGAGCTGTTTTTT. It translates to CASSQGGLYGELFF.

The gene calls are TRBV5-1 and TRBJ2-3; 8 bases match TRBD2. Germline V gives CDR1 SGHRS, CDR2 YFSETQ. CDR3 length: 14 amino acids. The J segment lost 2 bases and the V segment lost 5 bases, leaving 4 bases of the junction unmatched. CDR3 nucleotide sequence: TGCGCCAGCAGGGTAGCGGGAAACACAGATACGCAGTATTTT. It translates to CASRVAGNTDTQYF.

The chain uses TRBV24-1 and TRBJ2-5; 9 bases align to TRBD2. Germline loops: CDR1 KGHDR, CDR2 SFDVKD. The CDR3 covers 17 residues. Trimming cost V 3 bases and J 3 bases; bases outside gene matches: 10. Written as DNA, the CDR3 is TGTGCCACCAGTGATCCTTCGGCGGGAGGGCCGGAAGAGACCCAGTACTTC. This translates into CATSDPSAGGPEETQYF.

The CDR3 sequence is CASSQGQAGLDQPQHF. The CDR3 DNA reads TGTGCCAGCTCACAAGGACAGGCAGGTCTAGATCAGCCCCAGCATTTT. The rearrangement joins TRBV18 to TRBJ1-5, with 7 bases identical to TRBD1. The V gene's germline CDR1 is KGHSH and CDR2 LQKENI. CDR3 length: 16 residues. V was clipped by 4 bases and J by 5 bases; unmatched bases: 11.

The chain uses TRBV29-1 and TRBJ1-2, with D uncertain. The CDR3 has 14 amino acids. The germline V gene encodes CDR1 SQVTM and CDR2 ANQGSEA. V was clipped by 1 base and J by 6 bases, with 15 bases between them. CDR3 DNA sequence: TGCAGCGTTGAAGGTGGCGGGCCCTTGGATGGCTACACCTTC. The encoded protein is CSVEGGGPLDGYTF.

This clone was seen once. This chain connects TRBV27 to TRBJ1-2; the match to TRBD1 covers 7 bases. CDR1 and CDR2 (germline): MNHEY, SMNVEV (reference sequence). This CDR3 region has 16 residues. V lost 2 bases to trimming and J lost 2 bases; unmatched junction nucleotides: 8. CDR3 DNA sequence: TGTGCCAGCAGTTTAAACACCGGGACAGTAAACTATGGCTACACCTTC. The encoded protein is CASSLNTGTVNYGYTF.

The chain employs TRBV7-7 and TRBJ2-5; 7 nucleotides agree with TRBD1. The CDR3 sequence is 16 residues long. Germline CDR1 is SSHAT and CDR2 is FNYEAQ (reference sequence). Trimming removed 5 bases from V and 1 base from J; junction bases left unmatched: 10. The chain's CDR3 is CASSRRGLGLQETQYF. The CDR3 DNA follows: TGTGCCAGCAGCCGAAGGGGGCTGGGGCTCCAAGAGACCCAGTACTTC.

This clone was seen a handful of times. The rearrangement uses TRBV24-1 and TRBJ2-3, with 16 nucleotides matching TRBD2. In germline, CDR1 is KGHDR, CDR2 SFDVKD. The V and J ends lost 3 bases and 4 bases, in that order; junction bases with no gene match: 9. The CDR3 contains 19 residues. CDR3 in amino acids: CATSDGGLAGGPGADTQYF. The CDR3 nucleotides are TGTGCCACCAGTGATGGGGGACTAGCGGGAGGGCCGGGGGCAGATACGCAGTATTTT.

The chain is built from TRBV14 and TRBJ2-1; perhaps TRBD2 as D (5 bases). From germline, CDR1 is SGHDN and CDR2 FVKESK. Trimming took 4 bases from V and 3 from J, leaving 16 bases between them. The CDR3 runs to 16 residues. CDR3 in DNA: TGTGCCAGCAGCCGCTTGGCTGCGGGTATCTACAATGAGCAGTTCTTC. Its translation is CASSRLAAGIYNEQFF.

This clone was observed a few times. V usage is TRBV7-2 and J usage is TRBJ1-6, with a tentative D call TRBD1 (5 bases). The germline gives CDR1 SGHTA, CDR2 FQGNSA. The ends were cut back, 0 bases at V and 12 bases at J, with 6 bases in the middle. The CDR3 is 12 residues long. In DNA, the CDR3 is TGTGCCAGCAGCTTAGCAGACAGACCCCTCCACTTT. It translates to CASSLADRPLHF.

This clone was recorded a few times. This sequence joins TRBV7-2 and TRBJ2-2; 8 positions match TRBD2. After removal of 3 bases from V and 1 base from J, the junction contained 10 bases not matched to a gene. Per the germline V gene, CDR1 is SGHTA and CDR2 is FQGNSA. The CDR3 totals 18 residues. The CDR3 sequence is CASSFDTSSGLNTGELFF. The CDR3 DNA reads TGTGCCAGCAGCTTTGATACGTCTAGCGGGTTGAACACCGGGGAGCTGTTTTTT.

V gene TRBV27 combines with J gene TRBJ2-7; 9 bases align to TRBD1. The germline V gene encodes CDR1 MNHEY and CDR2 SMNVEV (reference sequence). The V and J ends lost 4 bases and 3 bases, in that order; junction bases with no gene match: 7. The CDR3 consists of 15 residues. CDR3 region: CASSSPGTGNYEQYF. CDR3 bases: TGTGCCAGCAGTTCCCCCGGGACAGGGAACTACGAGCAGTACTTC.

CDR3 region: CSASKGVNEKLFF. The CDR3 nucleotides read TGCAGTGCTAGTAAAGGGGTTAATGAAAAACTGTTTTTT. This chain uses TRBV20-1 with TRBJ1-4, with D tentatively TRBD1 (5 bases). V was trimmed by 3 bases and J by 4 bases, leaving 9 bases between them. Germline assignment: CDR1 DFQATT and CDR2 SNEGSKA (reference sequence). This CDR3 contains 13 residues.

The J gene is TRBJ1-4, the V gene TRBV5-1; TRBD1 aligns across 8 bases. Trimming at V came to 5 bases and at J to 2 bases, leaving 5 bases not matched to a gene. The V gene's germline CDR1 is SGHRS and CDR2 YFSETQ. This CDR3 region has 15 residues. The CDR3 sequence: CASRPRQGTNEKLFF. In DNA, the CDR3 is TGCGCCAGCAGACCTCGACAGGGGACTAATGAAAAACTGTTTTTT.

V gene TRBV3-1 (or the pseudogene TRBV3-2) combines with J gene TRBJ1-1; 9 nucleotides line up with TRBD1. The CDR3 runs 15 residues. Germline values: CDR1 LGHDT, CDR2 YNNKEL (reference sequence). V dropped 1 base and J dropped 0; count of bases not matched to a gene: 0. The CDR3 sequence: CASSQGDRVNTEAFF. The CDR3 DNA reads TGTGCCAGCAGCCAAGGGGACAGGGTGAACACTGAAGCTTTCTTT.

The chain couples TRBV7-9 to TRBJ2-7; 7 bases agree with TRBD2. The CDR3 is 14 amino acids. V gave up 5 bases and J gave up 4 bases; unmatched junction bases: 8. Germline assignment: CDR1 SEHNR and CDR2 FQNEAQ (reference sequence). Here the CDR3 DNA reads TGTGCCAGCAGCAAACTAGCGACGGATTACGAGCAGTACTTC. Protein product: CASSKLATDYEQYF. The complete variable domain, with remaining parts taken from reference TRBV7-9 and TRBJ2-7, reads DTGVSQNPRHKITKRGQNVTFRCDPISEHNRLYWYRQTLGQGPEFLTYFQNEAQLEKSRLLSDRFSAERPKGSFSTLEIQRTEQGDSAMYLCASSKLATDYEQYFGPGTRLTVT.

V usage is TRBV19 and J usage is TRBJ1-4, with D possibly being TRBD1 (6 bases). The CDR3 runs 15 residues. Deletions cut 7 bases from V and 7 bases from J, with 19 bases between. CDR1 and CDR2 (germline): LNHDA, SQIVND (reference sequence). The DNA for the CDR3 is TGTGCCAGTAATCCCATGGGGGGGCTGGGTGAAAAACTGTTTTTT. Its protein is CASNPMGGLGEKLFF.

This clone came up a few times. V usage is TRBV6-5 and J usage is TRBJ2-5; weak D call: TRBD2 (6 bases). This CDR3 has 15 residues. Between the trimmed V and J ends, which lost 2 bases and 1 base, there was a span of 11 bases. Germline V gives CDR1 MNHEY, CDR2 SVGAGI. The CDR3 loop reads CASSYGGGIQETQYF. CDR3 nucleotide sequence: TGTGCCAGCAGTTACGGAGGAGGGATCCAAGAGACCCAGTACTTC.

The chain couples TRBV7-9 to TRBJ1-6; 8 positions agree with TRBD1. The ends lost 5 bases at V and 10 bases at J; junction bases unmatched: 13. The length of the CDR3 is 16 residues. Germline V gene lookup returns CDR1 SEHNR and CDR2 FQNEAQ (reference sequence). The CDR3 nucleotides are TGTGCCAGCAGCAGAGACAGGGGAAACGGAAGATCACCCCTCCACTTT. This encodes CASSRDRGNGRSPLHF.

V is TRBV11-1 and J is TRBJ2-7, with 7 positions matching TRBD1. CDR1 SGHAT and CDR2 FQDESV come from the germline V gene (reference sequence). V gave up 5 bases and J gave up 5 bases; unmatched junction bases: 9. The CDR3 sequence is 14 residues long. CDR3: CASSDRKQGNEQYF. The CDR3 DNA sequence: TGTGCCAGCAGCGATAGAAAACAGGGGAACGAGCAGTACTTC.

The chain combines TRBV7-2 with TRBJ1-1, with a possible D match to TRBD1 (5 bases). The length of the CDR3 is 16 residues. Per the germline V gene, CDR1 is SGHTA and CDR2 is FQGNSA. V was clipped by 5 bases and J by 0 bases, with 16 bases between them. CDR3 bases: TGTGCCAGCAGCACGAGTTTCGGGGGAATGAACACTGAAGCTTTCTTT. Residues: CASSTSFGGMNTEAFF.

J is TRBJ1-6 and V is TRBV19, with a tentative D call TRBD1 (6 bases). From germline, CDR1 is LNHDA and CDR2 SQIVND (reference sequence). Trimming took off 7 bases at V and 7 bases at J, with 23 bases between the two ends. CDR3 length: 17 residues. The CDR3 loop reads CASTWGLEPSRNSPLHF. The CDR3 DNA sequence: TGTGCCAGTACATGGGGGCTGGAACCCTCACGGAATTCACCCCTCCACTTT.